The rows below give T cell receptor beta chains drawn from one sample of a study of cytomegalovirus exposure and HLA in healthy donors. Libraries were prepared by immunoSEQ multiplex PCR; TCRdb keeps only in-frame clonotypes and omits some of them. In the table there are under 200,000 clones, around 80% of which are singletons. Sample: PBMCs. These receptors originate from a woman aged 40 to 50 in good health and CMV-seropositive. Both conserved end residues are trimmed from each CDR3. The order of the fields is clone size, V gene, J gene, CDR3 protein. Rows may omit the clone size; those that give it use once, few, many or a size class.

size: once; V: TRBV9; J: TRBJ1-1; CDR3: ASSWGKDTEAF
size: .; V: TRBV6-5; J: TRBJ1-5; CDR3: ASSKDRGNNQPQH
size: few; V: TRBV19; J: TRBJ1-5; CDR3: ASSIRTDSNQPQH
size: .; V: TRBV30; J: TRBJ1-6; CDR3: AFIRDRGSYNSPLH
size: once; V: TRBV28; J: TRBJ2-7; CDR3: ASRSGVTYEQY
size: .; V: TRBV5-4; J: TRBJ1-1; CDR3: ASKRTGGTEAF
size: once; V: TRBV6-5; J: TRBJ1-2; CDR3: ASSYSRGEFYGYT
size: .; V: TRBV27; J: TRBJ1-1; CDR3: ASSPQSTGHTEAF
size: .; V: TRBV7-2; J: TRBJ2-1; CDR3: ASSLDPGGPPFGYNEQF
size: .; V: TRBV9; J: TRBJ2-5; CDR3: ASSAAAGETQY
size: once; V: TRBV7-2; J: TRBJ2-3; CDR3: ASSSRSGDTQY
size: .; V: TRBV11-1; J: TRBJ2-1; CDR3: ASSFGQGASVNNEQF
size: .; V: TRBV27; J: TRBJ1-5; CDR3: ASRRGQGASQPQH
size: .; V: TRBV10-3; J: TRBJ2-5; CDR3: AISESGTERAETQY
size: .; V: TRBV10-3; J: TRBJ2-5; CDR3: AIGTSGQTQY
size: once; V: TRBV28; J: TRBJ2-5; CDR3: ASRPPGQETQY
size: .; V: TRBV6-1; J: TRBJ1-5; CDR3: ASSHSQRGNQPQH
size: once; V: TRBV15; J: TRBJ1-5; CDR3: ATSGRRDINQPQH
size: .; V: TRBV10-2; J: .; CDR3: ASSAGSSYEQY
size: few; V: TRBV2; J: TRBJ2-1; CDR3: ASSVLAGRDEQF
size: .; V: TRBV4-1; J: TRBJ2-1; CDR3: ASSPLTSGRKNYNEQF
size: .; V: TRBV7-3; J: TRBJ1-1; CDR3: ASSLMQVLNTEAF
size: .; V: TRBV6-1; J: TRBJ1-5; CDR3: ASSGTPNSNQPQH
size: few; V: TRBV7-9; J: TRBJ2-2; CDR3: ASSLGLVETGELF
size: .; V: TRBV19; J: TRBJ1-4; CDR3: ASSIQISTNEKLF
size: .; V: TRBV12-5; J: TRBJ2-5; CDR3: ASGLSQETQY
size: .; V: TRBV27; J: TRBJ2-2; CDR3: ASSSESLAGLNTGELF
size: .; V: TRBV5-4; J: TRBJ2-3; CDR3: ASSLDPAGTSGYTQY
size: .; V: TRBV5-1; J: TRBJ2-7; CDR3: ASSFTPGQGNEQY